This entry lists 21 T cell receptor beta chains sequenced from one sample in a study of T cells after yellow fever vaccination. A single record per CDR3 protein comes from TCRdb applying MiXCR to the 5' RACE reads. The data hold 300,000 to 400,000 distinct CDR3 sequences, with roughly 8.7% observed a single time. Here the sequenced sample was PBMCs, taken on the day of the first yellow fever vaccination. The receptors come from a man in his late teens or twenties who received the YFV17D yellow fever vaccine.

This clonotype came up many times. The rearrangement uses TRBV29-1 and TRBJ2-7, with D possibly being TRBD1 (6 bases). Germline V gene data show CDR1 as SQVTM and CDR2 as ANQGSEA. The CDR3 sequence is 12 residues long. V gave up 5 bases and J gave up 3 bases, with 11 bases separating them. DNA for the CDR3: TGCAGCGTTCTGGACAGCCACTACGAGCAGTACGTC. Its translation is CSVLDSHYEQYV.

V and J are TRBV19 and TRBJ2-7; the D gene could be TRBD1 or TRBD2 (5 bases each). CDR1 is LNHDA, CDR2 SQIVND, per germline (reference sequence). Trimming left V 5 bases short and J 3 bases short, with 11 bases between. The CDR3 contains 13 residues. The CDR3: CASSHGAGYEQYF. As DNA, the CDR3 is TGTGCCAGTAGTCACGGGGCAGGCTACGAGCAGTACTTC.

The CDR3 here is CASSRGWGWETQYF. The CDR3 DNA reads TGTGCCAGCAGTCGCGGATGGGGCTGGGAGACCCAGTACTTC. V usage is TRBV6-2 or TRBV6-3 and J usage is TRBJ2-5; D possibly corresponds to TRBD1 (5 bases). The germline gives CDR1 MNHEY, CDR2 SVGEGT. Trimming took 5 bases from V and 5 from J, leaving 15 bases between them. The CDR3 has 14 amino acids.

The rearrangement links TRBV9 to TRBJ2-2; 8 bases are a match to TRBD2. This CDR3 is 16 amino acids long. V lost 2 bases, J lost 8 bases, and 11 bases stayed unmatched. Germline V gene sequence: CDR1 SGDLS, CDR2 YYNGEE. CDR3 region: CASSVRGASGSGELFF. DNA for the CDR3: TGTGCCAGCAGCGTTCGAGGGGCTAGCGGGTCGGGGGAGCTGTTTTTT.

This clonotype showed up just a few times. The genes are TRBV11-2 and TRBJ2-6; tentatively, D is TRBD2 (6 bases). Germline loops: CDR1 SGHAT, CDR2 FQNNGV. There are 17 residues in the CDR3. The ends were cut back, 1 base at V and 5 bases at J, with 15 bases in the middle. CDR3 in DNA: TGTGCCAGCAGCTTAGTTGTGGGGACTTATAGGGCCAACGTCCTGACTTTC. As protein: CASSLVVGTYRANVLTF.

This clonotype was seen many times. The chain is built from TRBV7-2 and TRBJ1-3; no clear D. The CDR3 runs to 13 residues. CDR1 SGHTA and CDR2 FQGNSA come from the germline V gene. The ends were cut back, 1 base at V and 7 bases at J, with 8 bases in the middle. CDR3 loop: CASSLVVLNTIYF. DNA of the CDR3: TGTGCCAGCAGCTTAGTAGTCCTTAACACCATATATTTT.

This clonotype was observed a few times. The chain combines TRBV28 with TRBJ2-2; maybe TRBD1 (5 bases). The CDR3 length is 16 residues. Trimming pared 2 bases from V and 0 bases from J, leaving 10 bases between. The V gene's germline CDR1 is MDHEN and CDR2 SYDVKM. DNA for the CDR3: TGTGCCAGCAGTTTAGATGTACAGGCGAACACCGGGGAGCTGTTTTTT. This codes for CASSLDVQANTGELFF.

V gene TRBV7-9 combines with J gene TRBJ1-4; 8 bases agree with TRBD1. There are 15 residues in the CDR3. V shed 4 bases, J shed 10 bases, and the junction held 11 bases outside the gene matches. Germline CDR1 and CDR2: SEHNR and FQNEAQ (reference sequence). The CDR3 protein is CASSYSPGQGVKLFF. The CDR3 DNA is TGTGCCAGCAGCTATTCCCCTGGACAGGGAGTAAAACTGTTTTTT.

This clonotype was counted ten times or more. CDR3 coding DNA: TGCAGTGCTAGAGGTGGTGTTGGGAGCTCCTATAATTCACCCCTCCACTTT. As protein: CSARGGVGSSYNSPLHF. The chain couples TRBV20-1 to TRBJ1-6; D ambiguous. The V end was cut by 1 base, the J end by 0 bases, with 13 bases between. CDR1 and CDR2 from the germline V gene are DFQATT and SNEGSKA (reference sequence). The CDR3 sequence is 17 residues long.

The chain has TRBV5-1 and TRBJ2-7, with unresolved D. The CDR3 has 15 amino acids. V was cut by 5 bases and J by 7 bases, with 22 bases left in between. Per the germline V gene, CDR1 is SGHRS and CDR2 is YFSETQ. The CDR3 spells CASRSTLDGPGEQYF. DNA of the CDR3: TGCGCCAGCAGATCGACTCTGGACGGCCCGGGTGAGCAGTACTTC.

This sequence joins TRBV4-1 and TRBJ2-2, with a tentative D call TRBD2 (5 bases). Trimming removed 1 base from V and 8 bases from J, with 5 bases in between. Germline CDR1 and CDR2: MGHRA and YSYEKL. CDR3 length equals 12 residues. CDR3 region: CASSQGLGELFF. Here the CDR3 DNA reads TGCGCCAGCAGCCAAGGACTAGGGGAGCTGTTTTTT.

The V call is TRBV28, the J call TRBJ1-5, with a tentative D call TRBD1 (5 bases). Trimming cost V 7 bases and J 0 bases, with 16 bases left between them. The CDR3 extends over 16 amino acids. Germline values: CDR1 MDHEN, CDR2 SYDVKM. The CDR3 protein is CASTDGGYSSNQPQHF. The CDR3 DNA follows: TGTGCCAGCACTGATGGGGGGTACTCTAGCAATCAGCCCCAGCATTTT.

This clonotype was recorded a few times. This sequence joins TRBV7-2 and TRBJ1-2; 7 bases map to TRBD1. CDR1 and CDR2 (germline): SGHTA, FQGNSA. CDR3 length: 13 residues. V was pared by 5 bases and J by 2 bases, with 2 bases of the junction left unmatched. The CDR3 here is CASSMDRNYGYTF. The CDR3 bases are TGTGCCAGCAGCATGGACAGGAACTATGGCTACACCTTC.

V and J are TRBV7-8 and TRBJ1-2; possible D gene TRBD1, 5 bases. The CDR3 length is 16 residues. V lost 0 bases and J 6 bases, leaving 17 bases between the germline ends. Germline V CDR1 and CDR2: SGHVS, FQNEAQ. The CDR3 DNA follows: TGTGCCAGCAGCTTAGCGCAGGGCAGGGAGACGAATGGCTACACCTTC. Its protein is CASSLAQGRETNGYTF.

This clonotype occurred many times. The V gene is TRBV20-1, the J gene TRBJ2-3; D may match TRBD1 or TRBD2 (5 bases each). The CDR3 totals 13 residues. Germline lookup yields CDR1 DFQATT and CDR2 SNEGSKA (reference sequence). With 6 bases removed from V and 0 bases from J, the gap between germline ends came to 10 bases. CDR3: CSAPGPSTDTQYF. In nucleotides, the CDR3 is TGCAGTGCCCCGGGGCCAAGCACAGATACGCAGTATTTT.

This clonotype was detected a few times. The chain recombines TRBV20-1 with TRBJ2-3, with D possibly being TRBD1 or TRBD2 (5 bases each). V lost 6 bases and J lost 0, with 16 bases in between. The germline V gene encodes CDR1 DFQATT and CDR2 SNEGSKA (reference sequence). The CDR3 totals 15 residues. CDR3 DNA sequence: TGCAGTGCCCGGGGCCCGCGGGTGAGCACAGATACGCAGTATTTT. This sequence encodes CSARGPRVSTDTQYF.

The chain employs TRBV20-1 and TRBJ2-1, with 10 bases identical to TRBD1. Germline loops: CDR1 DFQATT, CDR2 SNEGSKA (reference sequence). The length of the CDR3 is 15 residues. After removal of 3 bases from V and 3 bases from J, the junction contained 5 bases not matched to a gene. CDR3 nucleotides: TGCAGTGCTAGCGCCGGGACAGGGGACTACAATGAGCAGTTCTTC. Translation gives CSASAGTGDYNEQFF.

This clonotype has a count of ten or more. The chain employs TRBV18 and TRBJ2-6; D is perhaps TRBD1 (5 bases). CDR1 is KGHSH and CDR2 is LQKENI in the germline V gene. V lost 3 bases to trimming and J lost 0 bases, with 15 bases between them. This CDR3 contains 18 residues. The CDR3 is CASSPQWGGNSGANVLTF. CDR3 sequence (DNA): TGTGCCAGCTCACCCCAGTGGGGCGGAAACTCTGGGGCCAACGTCCTGACTTTC.

The CDR3 sequence: CASSPGPFERSYEQYV. The CDR3 DNA sequence: TGTGCCAGCAGCCCCGGGCCCTTCGAGCGCTCCTACGAGCAGTACGTC. This chain joins TRBV7-9 and TRBJ2-7; unclear D gene. The CDR3 runs 16 residues. Trimming removed 5 bases at V and 0 bases at J, with 17 bases between. The germline V gene has CDR1 SEHNR and CDR2 FQNEAQ (reference sequence).

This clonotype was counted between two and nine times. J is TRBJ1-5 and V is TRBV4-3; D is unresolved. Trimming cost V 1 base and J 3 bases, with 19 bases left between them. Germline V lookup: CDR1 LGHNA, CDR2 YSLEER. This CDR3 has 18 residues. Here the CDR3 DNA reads TGCGCCAGCAGCCAAGGTTTAGTCCAGACCCCTTACAATCAGCCCCAGCATTTT. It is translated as CASSQGLVQTPYNQPQHF.

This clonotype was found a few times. CDR3 sequence reads: CSASGLAGAPGDEQFF. DNA for the CDR3: TGCAGTGCTAGTGGGCTAGCGGGGGCTCCCGGGGATGAGCAGTTCTTC. V usage is TRBV20-1 and J usage is TRBJ2-1; 10 bases are a match to TRBD2. With 3 bases clipped from V and 8 bases from J, the junction kept 13 bases outside the gene matches. The germline V gene encodes CDR1 DFQATT and CDR2 SNEGSKA (reference sequence). The CDR3 is 16 residues long.